These 4 T cell receptor beta chains were sequenced from one sample in a study of human T cells and chemical hapten exposure. Regarding time point: pre-sensitization, week 0. The treatment denotes: therapeutic diphenylcyclopropenone sensitization with weekly scalp DPC. MiXCR was run by TCRdb on the RACE reads, yielding one entry per CDR3 protein. The table lists around 200,000 distinct CDR3 sequences, approximately 29% of them singletons, with less than 3% in the top ten. The sequencing used whole blood, collected in connection with sensitization to the hapten diphenylcyclopropenone (DPC). Every receptor here comes from a woman aged 25-40 years with alopecia areata. Some clones in this sample may be carry-over from other donors' samples.

This clonotype was detected ten times or more. The V and J genes are TRBV27 and TRBJ1-6; D might be TRBD1 (6 bases). Trimming removed 3 bases at V and 7 bases at J, with 7 bases between. Germline values: CDR1 MNHEY, CDR2 SMNVEV (reference sequence). The CDR3 contains 13 residues. CDR3 DNA: TGTGCCAGCAGTTTCGGACAGAATTCACCCCTCCACTTT. As protein: CASSFGQNSPLHF.

This chain uses TRBV10-3 with TRBJ2-5, with TRBD1 matching 9 bases. The V gene's germline CDR1 is ENHRY and CDR2 SYGVKD. V shed 5 bases and J 4 bases; nucleotides not matched to a gene: 8. The CDR3 totals 15 residues. Here the CDR3 reads CAISLRGTGTETQYF. In DNA, the CDR3 is TGTGCCATCAGTCTCCGGGGGACAGGGACAGAGACCCAGTACTTC.

This clonotype was counted between two and nine times. This chain connects TRBV20-1 to TRBJ1-1, with TRBD1 identical over 7 bases. V lost 6 bases, J lost 11 bases, and 9 bases stayed unmatched. Germline loops: CDR1 DFQATT, CDR2 SNEGSKA (reference sequence). This CDR3 region has 11 residues. The CDR3 loop is CSAGGQAMAFF. The CDR3 DNA is TGCAGTGCGGGCGGACAGGCGATGGCTTTCTTT.

This chain links TRBV6-2 or TRBV6-3 with TRBJ2-5; D might be TRBD2 (5 bases). CDR1 is MNHEY, CDR2 SVGEGT, per germline. V was pared by 4 bases and J by 1 base, with 22 bases between. The CDR3 sequence is 18 residues long. Here the CDR3 DNA reads TGTGCCAGCAGTTCACTAGGGAAAATGACCCCAGTCCAAGAGACCCAGTACTTC. Encoded protein: CASSSLGKMTPVQETQYF.